The 9 T cell receptor beta chains presented below share a single source sample, sequenced in a study of glioma-infiltrating T cells. Amplification of TCR alpha and beta CDR3 regions from RNA used iRepertoire nested multiplex PCR. TCRdb independently ran MiXCR on the multiplex PCR reads; one entry per CDR3 protein. The sample lists under 150,000 distinct CDR3 sequences; approximately 39% were seen once. The sample consisted of glioma tissue, nonneoplastic brain tissue, or PBMCs (not recorded which). The receptors originated from a human donor with low-grade glioma or glioblastoma, undergoing nonglioma brain surgery, or in good health (not recorded which).

The chain combines TRBV10-3 with TRBJ2-3; TRBD1 matches at 8 bases. Trimming took 10 bases from V and 3 from J; bases not matched to a gene: 9. This CDR3 region has 14 residues. Germline V gene sequence: CDR1 ENHRY, CDR2 SYGVKD. The CDR3 reads CATTGDRTTDTQYF. In DNA form, the CDR3 reads TGTGCCACCACAGGGGACAGGACAACAGATACGCAGTATTTT.

V usage is TRBV6-8 and J usage is TRBJ2-7; possibly TRBD1 for D (6 bases). The germline V gene has CDR1 MNHGY and CDR2 SAAAGT. This CDR3 spans 16 amino acids. V was clipped by 7 bases and J by 3 bases, with 22 bases between them. For the CDR3, the DNA is TGTGCCAGCATCCCAGGGGCGACAGGAAGGATCTACGAGCAGTACTTC. Its translation is CASIPGATGRIYEQYF.

This clonotype occurred many times. This chain connects TRBV20-1 to TRBJ2-3; D gene uncertain. The CDR3 contains 14 residues. Germline V CDR1 and CDR2: DFQATT, SNEGSKA (reference sequence). Trimming removed 3 bases from V and 1 base from J, with 11 bases in between. The CDR3 loop is CSARRLSGTDTQYF. The CDR3 bases are TGCAGTGCTAGGCGATTGAGTGGCACAGATACGCAGTATTTT.

This clonotype has just a few counts. The genes are TRBV7-2 and TRBJ1-2; no reliable D call. CDR3 size: 13 residues. V gave up 5 bases and J gave up 2 bases, with 9 bases separating them. In germline, CDR1 is SGHTA, CDR2 FQGNSA. As DNA, the CDR3 is TGTGCCAGCAGCCCAAGCTTCAACTATGGCTACACCTTC. It encodes CASSPSFNYGYTF.

The chain joins TRBV27 to TRBJ2-4; D is uncertain. This CDR3 comprises 15 residues. V was clipped by 2 bases and J by 4 bases, with 12 bases between them. Germline loops: CDR1 MNHEY, CDR2 SMNVEV (reference sequence). CDR3 DNA sequence: TGTGCCAGCAGTTTAGGAGTGAACAGTAAAAACATTCAGTACTTC. This sequence encodes CASSLGVNSKNIQYF.

The chain employs TRBV10-3 and TRBJ1-1; possibly TRBD1 for D (6 bases). Per germline, CDR1 ENHRY and CDR2 SYGVKD. The CDR3 has 13 residues. V shed 3 bases and J shed 1 base, with 6 bases lying between them. The DNA of the CDR3 is TGTGCCATCAGTGACAGGGGGAACACTGAAGCTTTCTTT. Translating it yields CAISDRGNTEAFF.

This rearrangement joins TRBV10-3 to TRBJ2-3; D is uncertain. The germline gives CDR1 ENHRY, CDR2 SYGVKD. Trimming took 8 bases from V and 0 from J, leaving 15 bases between them. The CDR3 runs to 15 residues. The CDR3 DNA is TGTGCCATCGGGAAAGGTTTGACTAGCACAGATACGCAGTATTTT. It specifies CAIGKGLTSTDTQYF.

This clonotype has ten or more counts. The chain joins TRBV19 to TRBJ2-3; D gene ambiguous. Germline V lookup: CDR1 LNHDA, CDR2 SQIVND (reference sequence). Trimming took off 5 bases at V and 3 bases at J, with 6 bases between the two ends. This CDR3 comprises 12 residues. CDR3 DNA sequence: TGTGCCAGTAGTTTCGCAACAGATACGCAGTATTTT. Translating it yields CASSFATDTQYF.

Note on this clonotype: The junction departs from germline at one end; a sequencing error may be responsible. The chain has TRBV5-4 and TRBJ1-6; tentatively, D is TRBD1 (6 bases). Germline CDR1 is SGHNT and CDR2 is YYREEE (reference sequence). CDR3 length: 16 residues. The CDR3 region is CASSFNRDSYNSPLHF. CDR3 bases: TGCGCCAGCAGCTTCAACAGGGATTCCTATAATTCACCCCTCCACTTT.